The 32 T cell receptor beta chains in this list originate from one sample, sequenced in a study of T cell repertoires in cytomegalovirus infection. These TCRs' antigens remain unknown. TCRdb used MiXCR to reprocess the reads, holding one entry per CDR3 protein. The table includes about 740,000 distinct CDR3 sequences, around 32% detected once. Sequencing used cultured PBMCs, obtained from culture after CMV antigen stimulation. Receptors originate from a human donor in good health (CMV status not recorded). Some clones in this sample may be carry-over from other donors' samples.

The V call is TRBV19, the J call TRBJ2-7; 10 nucleotides align to TRBD1. This CDR3 comprises 15 residues. CDR1 is LNHDA and CDR2 is SQIVND in the germline V gene (reference sequence). The V and J ends lost 5 bases and 3 bases, in that order; junction bases with no gene match: 7. The CDR3 spells CASSWVTGGIYEQYF. CDR3 sequence (DNA): TGTGCCAGTAGTTGGGTGACAGGGGGCATCTACGAGCAGTACTTC.

V gene TRBV10-3 combines with J gene TRBJ1-5, with 11 positions matching TRBD1. V shed 6 bases, J shed 9 bases, and the junction held 7 bases outside the gene matches. Per germline, CDR1 ENHRY and CDR2 SYGVKD. The length of the CDR3 is 14 residues. The chain's CDR3 is CAIRSGQGESPQHF. CDR3 nucleotides: TGTGCCATCAGATCGGGACAGGGGGAATCGCCCCAGCATTTT.

The chain employs TRBV4-3 and TRBJ1-2; D perhaps matches TRBD1 (5 bases). V was trimmed by 0 bases and J by 11 bases, leaving 19 bases between them. The CDR3 totals 15 residues. The V gene's germline CDR1 is LGHNA and CDR2 YSLEER. In DNA, the CDR3 is TGCGCCAGCAGCCAAGATACAGGTTGGGGGATCGGATACACCTTC. Amino acids: CASSQDTGWGIGYTF.

The chain couples TRBV7-9 to TRBJ2-1, with 8 bases that match TRBD2. CDR3 size: 15 residues. Germline-derived CDR1 and CDR2 are SEHNR and FQNEAQ (reference sequence). Losses at the gene ends were 6 bases for V and 7 bases for J; bases not matched to a gene: 11. This chain's CDR3 is CASRQPGLVHNEQFF. In DNA form, the CDR3 reads TGTGCCAGCAGACAACCGGGACTAGTTCATAATGAGCAGTTCTTC. Based on the CDR3 plus reference TRBV7-9 and TRBJ2-1, the full variable domain is DTGVSQNPRHKITKRGQNVTFRCDPISEHNRLYWYRQTLGQGPEFLTYFQNEAQLEKSRLLSDRFSAERPKGSFSTLEIQRTEQGDSAMYLCASRQPGLVHNEQFFGPGTRLTVL.

This clonotype appeared many times. The chain is built from TRBV7-2 and TRBJ1-1, with 10 bases aligning to TRBD1. Germline assignment: CDR1 SGHTA and CDR2 FQGNSA. This CDR3 comprises 13 residues. The V segment lost 5 bases and the J segment 4 bases; nucleotides outside the gene matches: 1. CDR3 loop: CASSRQGATEAFF. CDR3 sequence (DNA): TGTGCCAGCAGCCGACAGGGGGCCACTGAAGCTTTCTTT.

This clonotype was detected many times. Germline and junction disagree at one end, which may indicate a read error. The rearrangement joins TRBV6-1 to TRBJ2-5; TRBD1 agrees at 7 bases. CDR1 MNHNS and CDR2 SASEGT come from the germline V gene. CDR3 size: 13 residues. CDR3 bases: TGTGCCAGCAGGGGACAGTATCAAGCGACCCAGTACTTC. Translating gives CASRGQYQATQYF.

Many counts were recorded for this clonotype. V and J are TRBV7-2 and TRBJ2-7; D gene uncertain. The CDR3 consists of 15 residues. Between the trimmed V and J ends, which lost 2 bases and 4 bases, there was a span of 15 bases. CDR1 is SGHTA, CDR2 FQGNSA, per germline. The CDR3 sequence: CASSLRVTPIYEQYF. In nucleotides, the CDR3 is TGTGCCAGCAGCTTAAGAGTGACCCCGATTTACGAGCAGTACTTC.

This rearrangement joins TRBV29-1 to TRBJ2-2; D may be TRBD1 or TRBD2 (5 bases each). From germline, CDR1 is SQVTM and CDR2 ANQGSEA. CDR3 length: 16 residues. V was cut by 4 bases and J by 2 bases, with 17 bases left in between. The CDR3 DNA reads as TGCAGCGTTGGGAGGTGGGCAGGGAGTAACACCGGGGAGCTGTTTTTT. Translated: CSVGRWAGSNTGELFF.

The V gene is TRBV29-1, the J gene TRBJ2-5; D not certain. Trimming cost V 8 bases and J 2 bases, with 9 bases left between them. The germline CDR1 and CDR2 sequences are SQVTM and ANQGSEA. This CDR3 contains 11 residues. The CDR3 DNA is TGCAGCCCGCTAATTCAAGAGACCCAGTACTTC. Its translation is CSPLIQETQYF.

This clonotype occurred many times. The gene calls are TRBV14 and TRBJ1-2; no firm D call. CDR3 size: 15 residues. With 4 bases removed from V and 8 bases from J, the gap between germline ends came to 20 bases. Germline values: CDR1 SGHDN, CDR2 FVKESK. The CDR3 loop is CASSPRASAGVGYTF. CDR3 in DNA: TGTGCCAGCAGCCCCCGGGCATCCGCCGGGGTGGGCTACACCTTC.

In this sample, this clonotype turned up many times. V gene TRBV7-2 combines with J gene TRBJ2-3; D gene ambiguous. From germline, CDR1 is SGHTA and CDR2 FQGNSA. The V and J ends lost 2 bases and 1 base respectively, with 10 bases between them. The CDR3 covers 15 residues. In DNA form, the CDR3 reads TGTGCCAGCAGCTTAACATTGGAAGGCACAGATACGCAGTATTTT. Translated, it gives CASSLTLEGTDTQYF.

This clonotype was seen only a few times. The chain uses TRBV23-1 and TRBJ1-5; TRBD1 matches 9 bases. TRBV23-1 is an ORF for which the function is uncertain. The CDR3 length is 18 residues. Trimming cost V 5 bases and J 5 bases; bases outside gene matches: 16. CDR3 region: CASSSIERQGVKDQPQHF. The CDR3 DNA reads TGCGCCAGCAGTAGCATTGAGCGACAGGGGGTGAAGGATCAGCCCCAGCATTTT.

V is TRBV5-1 and J is TRBJ1-6; tentative D call: TRBD1 (5 bases). CDR3 length: 13 amino acids. CDR1 and CDR2 from the germline V gene are SGHRS and YFSETQ. Trimming left V 7 bases short and J 7 bases short, with 12 bases between. The CDR3 sequence is CASRGTENSPLHF. In DNA, the CDR3 is TGCGCCAGCCGCGGGACCGAGAATTCACCCCTCCACTTT.

This clonotype appeared a few times. The CDR3 is CASSYRAGATIYF. CDR3 coding DNA: TGTGCCAGCAGTTATAGGGCAGGCGCCACCATATATTTT. V gene TRBV6-1 combines with J gene TRBJ1-3; D is unclear. The CDR3 is 13 amino acids. Germline CDR1 MNHNS, CDR2 SASEGT. The germline V and J ends were trimmed by 5 bases and 9 bases, with 14 bases remaining between them.

The chain recombines TRBV18 with TRBJ1-4, with 7 bases lining up with TRBD1. The trim removed 6 bases at V and 8 bases at J, leaving 6 bases unmatched. The CDR3 covers 13 residues. Germline V CDR1 and CDR2: KGHSH, LQKENI. CDR3: CASSPGGIEKLFF. CDR3 DNA sequence: TGTGCCAGCTCCCCAGGGGGGATCGAAAAACTGTTTTTT.

The table lists this clonotype with many counts. This chain uses TRBV7-2 with TRBJ2-5; 8 bases are shared with TRBD2. V shed 2 bases and J 2 bases; nucleotides not matched to a gene: 7. Germline assignment: CDR1 SGHTA and CDR2 FQGNSA. This CDR3 is 16 amino acids long. The DNA for the CDR3 is TGTGCCAGCAGCTTAATCGCTAGCGGGCATCAAGAGACCCAGTACTTC. It specifies CASSLIASGHQETQYF. Full variable domain (rest looked up from reference TRBV7-2 and TRBJ2-5): GAGVSQSPSNKVTEKGKDVELRCDPISGHTALYWYRQSLGQGLEFLIYFQGNSAPDKSGLPSDRFSAERTGGSVSTLTIQRTQQEDSAVYLCASSLIASGHQETQYFGPGTRLLVL.

This clonotype was observed a few times. The chain carries TRBV27 and TRBJ2-4; maybe TRBD1 (5 bases). The germline gives CDR1 MNHEY, CDR2 SMNVEV (reference sequence). The V and J ends lost 10 bases and 0 bases respectively, with 13 bases between them. There are 14 residues in the CDR3. CDR3 loop: CAKRTTAAKNIQYF. CDR3 bases: TGTGCCAAACGGACAACTGCAGCCAAAAACATTCAGTACTTC.

This clonotype was found many times. CDR3 in amino acids: CASSLPAGGGTDTQYF. The CDR3 bases are TGTGCCAGCAGCTTACCAGCGGGGGGCGGCACAGATACGCAGTATTTT. The rearrangement joins TRBV7-8 to TRBJ2-3; 9 positions agree with TRBD2. Germline-derived CDR1 and CDR2 are SGHVS and FQNEAQ. V shed 2 bases, J shed 1 base, and the junction held 4 bases outside the gene matches. This CDR3 spans 16 amino acids.

In its sample, this clonotype was seen many times. The chain links TRBV7-2 to TRBJ1-4; no clear D gene. V was trimmed by 7 bases and J by 0 bases, leaving 9 bases between them. CDR1 and CDR2 (germline): SGHTA, FQGNSA. This CDR3 spans 14 amino acids. The DNA of the CDR3 is TGTGCCAGCACCGGCATGGCAACTAATGAAAAACTGTTTTTT. Translating gives CASTGMATNEKLFF.

This chain joins TRBV20-1 and TRBJ1-3, with D possibly TRBD1 on 5 matching bases. Germline lookup yields CDR1 DFQATT and CDR2 SNEGSKA (reference sequence). V shed 0 bases and J shed 2 bases, with 14 bases lying between them. The CDR3 is 16 amino acids. The CDR3, as DNA: TGCAGTGCTAGAGAGACGCTGGGGGAGGCTGGAAACACCATATATTTT. Its protein is CSARETLGEAGNTIYF.

The CDR3 spells CASRSSGTPVYEQYF. As DNA, the CDR3 is TGTGCCAGCAGATCCTCCGGGACTCCCGTATACGAGCAGTACTTC. The chain joins TRBV6-2 or TRBV6-3 to TRBJ2-7; D perhaps matches TRBD2 (6 bases). The germline gives CDR1 MNHEY, CDR2 SVGEGT. The CDR3 has 15 amino acids. V lost 6 bases, J lost 4 bases, and 19 bases lay in between.

This clonotype was recorded a few times. The chain uses TRBV6-6 and TRBJ1-2; maybe TRBD1 (5 bases). This CDR3 region has 15 residues. CDR1 MNHNY and CDR2 SVGAGI come from the germline V gene (reference sequence). V gave up 6 bases and J gave up 7 bases, with 21 bases separating them. Here the CDR3 DNA reads TGTGCCAGCAGGCTTAAATGGGGCTCGGAGTCTGGCTACACCTTC. This gives the protein CASRLKWGSESGYTF.

The sample holds a few counts of this clonotype. V gene TRBV4-2 combines with J gene TRBJ2-2; 8 bases are shared with TRBD2. Trimming took 0 bases from V and 4 from J; bases not matched to a gene: 4. CDR1 and CDR2 from the germline V gene are LGHNA and YNFKEQ. This CDR3 has 16 amino acids. CDR3 region: CASSQEAGGSTGELFF. DNA of the CDR3: TGTGCCAGCAGCCAAGAGGCGGGGGGATCCACCGGGGAGCTGTTTTTT.

This clonotype was detected only a few times. The chain employs TRBV12-3 or TRBV12-4 and TRBJ2-3; D may be TRBD1 (5 bases). V was clipped by 5 bases and J by 7 bases, with 19 bases between them. The CDR3 runs 15 residues. The CDR3: CASSPPQGEKNTQYF. The DNA for the CDR3 is TGTGCCAGCAGTCCCCCTCAGGGTGAGAAAAATACGCAGTATTTT.

This clonotype appeared many times. This chain joins TRBV7-8 and TRBJ2-3; D might be TRBD2 (6 bases). The CDR3 contains 17 residues. V shed 2 bases and J shed 0 bases, with 15 bases lying between them. Germline CDR1 is SGHVS and CDR2 is FQNEAQ. The CDR3: CASSLIFLARSTDTQYF. CDR3 in DNA: TGTGCCAGCAGCTTAATATTCCTAGCGAGGAGCACAGATACGCAGTATTTT. The variable domain in full, completed from reference TRBV7-8 and TRBJ2-3, reads GAGVSQSPRYKVAKRGQDVALRCDPISGHVSLFWYQQALGQGPEFLTYFQNEAQLDKSGLPSDRFFAERPEGSVSTLKIQRTQQEDSAVYLCASSLIFLARSTDTQYFGPGTRLTVL.

The genes are TRBV20-1 and TRBJ1-6, with D maybe TRBD1 (5 bases). The ends were cut back, 1 base at V and 14 bases at J, with 12 bases in the middle. CDR3 length: 12 amino acids. Per germline, CDR1 DFQATT and CDR2 SNEGSKA (reference sequence). The CDR3 loop is CSARVLRGSLHF. CDR3 DNA sequence: TGCAGTGCTAGAGTCTTAAGGGGCTCCCTCCACTTT.

The J gene is TRBJ2-3, the V gene TRBV11-2; 7 bases agree with TRBD2. The CDR3 is 16 residues long. V shed 6 bases and J 6 bases; nucleotides not matched to a gene: 15. Per the germline V gene, CDR1 is SGHAT and CDR2 is FQNNGV. The CDR3 sequence is CASREGEGGPWDTQYF. The DNA of the CDR3 is TGTGCCAGCAGAGAAGGGGAGGGAGGGCCGTGGGATACGCAGTATTTT.

The genes are TRBV7-2 and TRBJ2-5, with D hard to call. Looked up from germline, CDR1 is SGHTA and CDR2 is FQGNSA. The germline V and J ends were trimmed by 5 bases and 2 bases, with 9 bases remaining between them. The CDR3 totals 13 residues. The CDR3 DNA is TGTGCCAGCAGCACCCGAAGGCAAGAGACCCAGTACTTC. Its protein is CASSTRRQETQYF.

This clonotype was found a few times. This chain joins TRBV7-2 and TRBJ2-5; D remains ambiguous. The CDR3 is 13 residues long. The V and J ends lost 3 bases and 4 bases respectively, with 9 bases between them. Looked up from germline, CDR1 is SGHTA and CDR2 is FQGNSA. CDR3 DNA sequence: TGTGCCAGCAGCTTCGTCCGGTCAGAGACCCAGTACTTC. Protein product: CASSFVRSETQYF.

CDR3 in amino acids: CASSPANLQRLGGKQETQYF. The CDR3 DNA reads as TGTGCCAGCAGCCCCGCGAATTTACAGCGCTTGGGGGGAAAGCAAGAGACCCAGTACTTC. V usage is TRBV27 and J usage is TRBJ2-5; TRBD2 might be the D (6 bases). This CDR3 is built from 20 residues. Germline CDR1 MNHEY, CDR2 SMNVEV (reference sequence). The V end was cut by 6 bases, the J end by 2 bases, with 31 bases between.

This clonotype was detected many times. The V call is TRBV7-2, the J call TRBJ2-3; D may be TRBD2 (6 bases). The CDR3 consists of 14 residues. In germline, CDR1 is SGHTA, CDR2 FQGNSA. The germline V and J ends were trimmed by 5 bases and 3 bases, with 12 bases remaining between them. CDR3 in DNA: TGTGCCAGCAGCCCGAGGAGGGCTACAGATACGCAGTATTTT. It encodes CASSPRRATDTQYF.

The genes are TRBV10-3 and TRBJ2-3; D gene ambiguous. Germline lookup yields CDR1 ENHRY and CDR2 SYGVKD. The CDR3 sequence is 15 residues long. Trimming removed 0 bases from V and 11 bases from J, with 18 bases in between. This CDR3 reads CAISESGGPTSGQYF. The DNA for the CDR3 is TGTGCCATCAGTGAGTCAGGTGGACCCACGTCGGGGCAGTATTTT.